The sequence of this T cell receptor beta chain was determined in a study of CD8 T cells in ankylosing spondylitis. Study observations and caveats: Seemingly distinctive of ankylosing spondylitis blood was a TCR beta motif formed by eight highly homologous variants. Disease-associated clonotypes exhibited CD8+ identity and were relatively infrequent in peripheral blood. Matched ankylosing spondylitis synovial fluid reportedly contained a significantly enriched population of disease-linked clones.

CDR1 is SGHAT, CDR2 FQNNGV, per germline. This CDR3 region has 14 residues. V dropped 1 base and J dropped 6 bases, with 11 bases sitting between them. Quantitative 5'-RACE with molecular barcodes generated TCR beta libraries. Each CDR3 protein gets one entry after TCRdb re-called the 5' RACE reads with MiXCR. The sample consists of 250,000 to 400,000 distinct CDR3 sequences, under 14% of them appearing once. This clonotype showed up many times. Its target is unknown. Source material: blood, either unsorted or a sorted T cell fraction (not recorded which). This TCR was sampled from a female donor with ankylosing spondylitis or in good health (not recorded which). The V and J genes are TRBV11-2 and TRBJ2-3; no clear D gene. DNA of the CDR3: TGTGCCAGCAGCTTAGTTTCCGCCGCGGATACGCAGTATTTT. Amino acids: CASSLVSAADTQYF. Combining the CDR3 with reference TRBV11-2 and TRBJ2-3 gives the whole variable domain EAGVAQSPRYKIIEKRQSVAFWCNPISGHATLYWYQQILGQGPKLLIQFQNNGVVDDSQLPKDRFSAERLKGVDSTLKIQPAKLEDSAVYLCASSLVSAADTQYFGPGTRLTVL.